Following are 17 T cell receptor beta chains from one sample sequenced in a study of CD8+ T cells in alopecia areata. It was cDNA, reverse transcribed from extracted RNA, that served as the sequencing template. TCRdb keeps only in-frame clones here, not all; method: immunoSEQ multiplex PCR. The data show 150,000 to 180,000 clones, 45% to 55% seen once. This material consisted of CD8+ T cells sorted from blood, taken at week 0. These receptors were taken from a human donor with alopecia areata.

In this sample, this clone turned up a few times. The chain has TRBV10-3 and TRBJ2-3; a possible D gene is TRBD2 (5 bases). The germline CDR1 and CDR2 sequences are ENHRY and SYGVKD. This CDR3 has 14 amino acids. V was trimmed by 2 bases and J by 4 bases, leaving 10 bases between them. CDR3 nucleotide sequence: TGTGCCATCAGTGAGCGGGGAAGGGCAGATACGCAGTATTTT. It codes for CAISERGRADTQYF.

This clone turned up a few times. The rearrangement uses TRBV10-2 and TRBJ1-1, with D maybe TRBD1 (6 bases). The CDR3 spans 14 residues. V lost 7 bases to trimming and J lost 1 base, with 13 bases between them. The V gene's germline CDR1 is WSHSY and CDR2 SAAADI. The CDR3 DNA follows: TGCGCCAGCATCCCCGGCAGGGGGAACACTGAAGCTTTCTTT. It specifies CASIPGRGNTEAFF.

The chain employs TRBV14 and TRBJ1-2; D is undetermined. Germline CDR1 and CDR2: SGHDN and FVKESK. There are 16 residues in the CDR3. Trimming left V 1 base short and J 8 bases short, with 20 bases between. CDR3 in DNA: TGTGCCAGCAGCCAAGTTTCTAAAGGGTCGGATATGGGCTACACCTTC. Translated: CASSQVSKGSDMGYTF.

In nucleotides, the CDR3 is TGTGCCAGCACCTACAGGGGGCAGGCTGGAGGTGAAGCTTTCTTT. Encoded protein: CASTYRGQAGGEAFF. The V gene is TRBV13, the J gene TRBJ1-1; 9 bases align to TRBD1. The germline V gene encodes CDR1 PRHDT and CDR2 FYEKMQ (reference sequence). Trimming removed 7 bases from V and 7 bases from J; junction bases left unmatched: 13. The CDR3 runs to 15 residues.

The chain carries TRBV29-1 and TRBJ2-2; no firm D call. V lost 4 bases, J lost 0 bases, and 3 bases lay in between. The CDR3 runs 12 residues. Germline values: CDR1 SQVTM, CDR2 ANQGSEA. This CDR3 reads CSVVANTGELFF. As DNA, the CDR3 is TGCAGCGTTGTCGCGAACACCGGGGAGCTGTTTTTT.

V is TRBV29-1 and J is TRBJ2-6; the match to TRBD1 covers 7 bases. Losses at the gene ends were 7 bases for V and 1 base for J; bases not matched to a gene: 4. Germline CDR1 and CDR2: SQVTM and ANQGSEA. The CDR3 consists of 14 residues. CDR3 amino acids: CSATGQSGANVLTF. The CDR3 coding sequence is TGCAGCGCAACGGGACAGTCTGGGGCCAACGTCCTGACTTTC.

This clone has only a few counts. V gene TRBV7-9 combines with J gene TRBJ1-1; a possible D gene is TRBD1 (5 bases). The CDR3 spans 13 residues. V was shortened by 1 base and J by 6 bases, with 9 bases between the two germline ends. Germline lookup yields CDR1 SEHNR and CDR2 FQNEAQ (reference sequence). Here the CDR3 DNA reads TGTGCCAGCAGCTTAGAAGGAGGGGCTGAAGCTTTCTTT. Protein product: CASSLEGGAEAFF.

V and J are TRBV27 and TRBJ2-1; 10 bases line up with TRBD1. This CDR3 contains 13 residues. Germline CDR1 reads MNHEY; CDR2 reads SMNVEV (reference sequence). V was pared by 2 bases and J by 13 bases, with 5 bases of the junction left unmatched. In nucleotides, the CDR3 is TGTGCCAGCAGTTTAGCCTGGGACAGGGGACAGTTCTTC. Translated, it gives CASSLAWDRGQFF.

The chain couples TRBV4-3 to TRBJ2-7, with TRBD2 matching over 10 bases. The CDR3 runs 15 residues. Germline CDR1 and CDR2: LGHNA and YSLEER. V lost 0 bases and J lost 3; bases outside the gene matches: 2. The CDR3 DNA reads TGCGCCAGCAGCCAAGATCGGACTAGCGGCTACGAGCAGTACTTC. Translating it yields CASSQDRTSGYEQYF.

This clone was recorded once. The genes are TRBV29-1 and TRBJ1-2; possible D gene TRBD1, 5 bases. Germline V gives CDR1 SQVTM, CDR2 ANQGSEA. The CDR3 is 11 amino acids. V lost 4 bases, J lost 8 bases, and 11 bases lay in between. The DNA for the CDR3 is TGCAGCGTTGTCCAGGGAGGCGGCTACACCTTC. It encodes CSVVQGGGYTF.

The CDR3, as DNA: TGTGCCTGGACAGCAACAAACTATGGCTACACCTTC. This translates into CAWTATNYGYTF. The chain is built from TRBV30 and TRBJ1-2; the D is unclear. V was clipped by 4 bases and J by 2 bases, with 8 bases between them. From germline, CDR1 is GTSNPN and CDR2 SVGIG (reference sequence). The CDR3 is made up of 12 amino acids.

The genes are TRBV7-9 and TRBJ1-1, with 7 bases matching TRBD1. In germline, CDR1 is SEHNR, CDR2 FQNEAQ (reference sequence). The CDR3 has 12 amino acids. Trimming at V came to 3 bases and at J to 10 bases, leaving 5 bases not matched to a gene. The CDR3 DNA reads TGTGCCAGCAGCTTGACCGGGACAGTAGCTTTCTTT. Its protein is CASSLTGTVAFF. The full variable domain, in which reference TRBV7-9 and TRBJ1-1 provide the parts outside the CDR3, is DTGVSQNPRHKITKRGQNVTFRCDPISEHNRLYWYRQTLGQGPEFLTYFQNEAQLEKSRLLSDRFSAERPKGSFSTLEIQRTEQGDSAMYLCASSLTGTVAFFGQGTRLTVV.

The V and J genes are TRBV13 and TRBJ1-2, with D possibly being TRBD1 (5 bases). Germline-derived CDR1 and CDR2 are PRHDT and FYEKMQ (reference sequence). CDR3 length: 12 residues. V gave up 8 bases and J gave up 7 bases, with 14 bases separating them. In nucleotides, the CDR3 is TGTGCCAGCTCGGACAAATCGGGTGGCTACACCTTC. Amino acid sequence: CASSDKSGGYTF.

This clone was detected a few times. V usage is TRBV29-1 and J usage is TRBJ1-2; 7 positions match TRBD1. The trim removed 0 bases at V and 4 bases at J, leaving 2 bases unmatched. Germline V gives CDR1 SQVTM, CDR2 ANQGSEA. The CDR3 has 13 amino acids. CDR3 loop: CSVEETGRYGYTF. CDR3 coding DNA: TGCAGCGTTGAAGAGACAGGGCGCTATGGCTACACCTTC.

The chain links TRBV5-6 to TRBJ2-3; D is perhaps TRBD1 (6 bases). The ends were cut back, 4 bases at V and 2 bases at J, with 17 bases in the middle. This CDR3 comprises 16 residues. CDR1 SGHDT and CDR2 YYEEEE come from the germline V gene. The CDR3 sequence is CASSPPSTGITDTQYF. As DNA, the CDR3 is TGTGCCAGCAGCCCCCCGTCTACAGGGATCACAGATACGCAGTATTTT.

The rearrangement uses TRBV25-1 and TRBJ1-2; possibly TRBD1 for D (5 bases). The CDR3 totals 11 residues. CDR1 and CDR2 from the germline V gene are MGHDK and SYGVNS. Between the trimmed V and J ends, which lost 8 bases and 6 bases, there was a span of 10 bases. The CDR3 reads CASSFRDGYTF. CDR3 coding DNA: TGTGCCAGCTCTTTCAGGGATGGCTACACCTTC.

The genes are TRBV13 and TRBJ1-1, with 7 nucleotides matching TRBD1. This CDR3 is built from 15 residues. V dropped 4 bases and J dropped 1; count of bases not matched to a gene: 6. The germline CDR1 and CDR2 sequences are PRHDT and FYEKMQ (reference sequence). The CDR3 loop reads CASSSRDSQNTEAFF. The CDR3 DNA sequence: TGTGCCAGCAGCTCTAGGGACAGCCAGAACACTGAAGCTTTCTTT.